The 23 T cell receptor beta chains in this list originate from one sample, sequenced in a study of cytomegalovirus exposure and HLA in healthy donors. Assay: immunoSEQ multiplex PCR; the TCRdb copy retains only in-frame clones and omits some. Seen here are around 190,000 clones, around 86% observed once, and the top ten hold 7.2%. The sample taken for sequencing was PBMCs. The receptors here all came from a man aged 25-40 years in good health and CMV-seropositive.

This chain links TRBV19 with TRBJ1-5, with no clear D. In germline, CDR1 is LNHDA, CDR2 SQIVND (reference sequence). The CDR3 consists of 13 residues. Trimming removed 8 bases from V and 3 bases from J, with 11 bases in between. CDR3 DNA sequence: TGTGCCAGTTCCCCCAGGACCAATCAGCCCCAGCATTTT. Residues: CASSPRTNQPQHF.

V gene TRBV27 combines with J gene TRBJ2-1, with D hard to call. The germline CDR1 and CDR2 sequences are MNHEY and SMNVEV (reference sequence). The CDR3 is made up of 14 amino acids. The V and J ends lost 8 bases and 6 bases respectively, with 17 bases between them. The CDR3 loop reads CASCALVFGNEQFF. CDR3 in DNA: TGTGCCAGCTGTGCTTTGGTATTTGGCAATGAGCAGTTCTTC.

The V call is TRBV11-3, the J call TRBJ1-2, with D uncertain. This CDR3 has 15 amino acids. CDR1 is SGHNT and CDR2 is YENEEA in the germline V gene. Between the trimmed V and J ends, which lost 0 bases and 4 bases, there was a span of 12 bases. The CDR3 DNA sequence: TGTGCCAGCAGCTTAGAAGGACCGGGGAGCTATGGCTACACCTTC. It yields the protein CASSLEGPGSYGYTF.

V gene TRBV28 combines with J gene TRBJ2-1; TRBD1 might be the D (6 bases). This CDR3 contains 16 residues. Trimming shortened V by 6 bases and J by 2 bases, and 17 bases separated the two germline ends. Germline V CDR1 and CDR2: MDHEN, SYDVKM. The CDR3: CASSSPEGVPYNEQFF. The DNA for the CDR3 is TGTGCCAGCAGCTCGCCCGAGGGGGTTCCCTACAATGAGCAGTTCTTC.

CDR3 sequence reads: CASSLDTLSPYNEQFF. CDR3 nucleotides: TGTGCCAGCAGCTTAGACACACTCTCCCCCTACAATGAGCAGTTCTTC. The V call is TRBV11-2, the J call TRBJ2-1; the D is unclear. Germline V gene lookup returns CDR1 SGHAT and CDR2 FQNNGV. The CDR3 totals 16 residues. V was clipped by 0 bases and J by 2 bases, with 11 bases between them.

The rearrangement uses TRBV5-1 and TRBJ1-5, with 8 bases aligning to TRBD1. The germline gives CDR1 SGHRS, CDR2 YFSETQ. The CDR3 spans 14 residues. Trimming took 6 bases from V and 7 from J; bases not matched to a gene: 9. CDR3 DNA: TGCGCCAGCAAGCCCGGACAGGGTGGACAGCCCCAGCATTTT. Translating it yields CASKPGQGGQPQHF.

This chain uses TRBV6-5 with TRBJ1-1; tentatively, D is TRBD1 (6 bases). The CDR3 has 14 amino acids. The germline V and J ends were trimmed by 5 bases and 2 bases, with 12 bases remaining between them. Looked up from germline, CDR1 is MNHEY and CDR2 is SVGAGI. This CDR3 reads CASSRAGVNTEAFF. In DNA, the CDR3 is TGTGCCAGCAGTCGGGCAGGGGTAAACACTGAAGCTTTCTTT.

V usage is TRBV27 and J usage is TRBJ1-1, with a tentative D call TRBD1 (6 bases). This CDR3 has 15 residues. Germline V lookup: CDR1 MNHEY, CDR2 SMNVEV (reference sequence). The V gene lost 5 bases and the J gene lost 0 bases, with 13 bases spanning the gap. The CDR3, as DNA: TGTGCCAGCAGTCCTCAACAGGGCCTGAACACTGAAGCTTTCTTT. This sequence encodes CASSPQQGLNTEAFF.

This clone appeared once. The gene calls are TRBV15 and TRBJ1-2, with D unresolved. Trimming shortened V by 7 bases and J by 2 bases, and 20 bases separated the two germline ends. Germline V lookup: CDR1 LNHNV, CDR2 YYDKDF (reference sequence). The CDR3 has 16 residues. The CDR3 sequence is CATTPREGESNYGYTF. CDR3 sequence (DNA): TGTGCCACCACCCCCCGAGAGGGAGAGTCGAACTATGGCTACACCTTC.

The chain employs TRBV10-3 and TRBJ1-6, with D maybe TRBD1 (6 bases). The length of the CDR3 is 15 residues. The germline V gene encodes CDR1 ENHRY and CDR2 SYGVKD. Trimming removed 0 bases at V and 8 bases at J, with 11 bases between. CDR3 DNA sequence: TGTGCCATCAGTGAGTCCAACAGGGATTATTCACCCCTCCACTTT. This gives the protein CAISESNRDYSPLHF.

V usage is TRBV5-6 and J usage is TRBJ2-7; D is unclear. Germline CDR1 and CDR2: SGHDT and YYEEEE. The CDR3 is 12 residues long. V lost 4 bases to trimming and J lost 4 bases, with 9 bases between them. CDR3 sequence (DNA): TGTGCCAGCAGCGTTCGATGGTACGAGCAGTACTTC. Translated, it gives CASSVRWYEQYF.

The chain couples TRBV12-5 to TRBJ2-5, with D uncertain. This CDR3 region has 15 residues. V was shortened by 6 bases and J by 2 bases, with 16 bases between the two germline ends. Germline V gene data show CDR1 as LGHNT and CDR2 as FRNRAP. Here the CDR3 DNA reads TGTGCTAGTGGCCCGGGTCTGAACCCGCAAGAGACCCAGTACTTC. Protein: CASGPGLNPQETQYF.

The chain has TRBV11-3 and TRBJ1-3; D is undetermined. The germline CDR1 and CDR2 sequences are SGHNT and YENEEA. CDR3 size: 13 residues. Trimming took 2 bases from V and 9 from J, leaving 11 bases between them. CDR3 nucleotides: TGTGCCAGCAGCTTAAGTCGGATCAGCACCATATATTTT. It codes for CASSLSRISTIYF.

The chain has TRBV19 and TRBJ1-2, with 8 positions matching TRBD1. The CDR3 consists of 15 residues. J lost 5 bases, V lost 6 bases, and 11 bases had no gene match. From germline, CDR1 is LNHDA and CDR2 SQIVND (reference sequence). In nucleotides, the CDR3 is TGTGCCAGTAGCCTGACAGGGGCGACCGATTATGGCTACACCTTC. It yields the protein CASSLTGATDYGYTF.

The chain has TRBV20-1 and TRBJ2-7; D is uncertain. Trimming removed 3 bases from V and 2 bases from J, with 5 bases in between. Looked up from germline, CDR1 is DFQATT and CDR2 is SNEGSKA (reference sequence). This CDR3 is built from 11 residues. The CDR3: CSASEPYEQYF. DNA for the CDR3: TGCAGTGCTAGTGAGCCCTACGAGCAGTACTTC.

V and J are TRBV15 and TRBJ2-1; 11 nucleotides agree with TRBD2. Germline V gene lookup returns CDR1 LNHNV and CDR2 YYDKDF (reference sequence). This CDR3 comprises 18 residues. V trimming: 2 bases; J trimming: 7 bases; junction bases outside the gene matches: 13. This CDR3 reads CATSRPSLLAGVHNEQFF. DNA for the CDR3: TGTGCCACCAGCAGACCATCCTTACTAGCGGGGGTTCATAATGAGCAGTTCTTC.

The genes are TRBV5-6 and TRBJ2-7; D remains ambiguous. Trimming took off 2 bases at V and 1 base at J, with 10 bases between the two ends. CDR3 size: 14 residues. Germline CDR1 and CDR2: SGHDT and YYEEEE. The CDR3 spells CASSLDPSSYEQYF. In nucleotides, the CDR3 is TGTGCCAGCAGCTTAGACCCCTCTTCCTACGAGCAGTACTTC.

This clone was observed a few times. This sequence joins TRBV5-1 and TRBJ1-1; 7 bases match TRBD1. This CDR3 region has 15 residues. Germline values: CDR1 SGHRS, CDR2 YFSETQ. V lost 4 bases to trimming and J lost 2 bases; unmatched junction nucleotides: 8. CDR3 residues: CASSPLGTANTEAFF. CDR3 sequence (DNA): TGCGCCAGCAGCCCCCTAGGGACAGCAAACACTGAAGCTTTCTTT.

This clone was seen just once. The rearrangement uses TRBV9 and TRBJ2-7, with D perhaps matching TRBD1 (6 bases). V shed 4 bases and J shed 4 bases, with 15 bases lying between them. The CDR3 loop spans 14 amino acids. Germline-derived CDR1 and CDR2 are SGDLS and YYNGEE. This CDR3 reads CASSPRDNEYEQYF. CDR3 nucleotides: TGTGCCAGCAGCCCCAGGGACAATGAATACGAGCAGTACTTC.

To note about this clone: The junction and the germline gene differ at one end; a read error may be behind it. The chain has TRBV2 and TRBJ1-4, with D perhaps TRBD1 (6 bases). There are 15 residues in the CDR3. Germline CDR1 SNHLY, CDR2 FYNNEI. CDR3 sequence: CASREGGTPNEKLFF. In DNA, the CDR3 is TGTGCCAGCAGGGAAGGGGGGACACCGAATGAAAAACTGTTTTTT. The variable domain in full, completed from reference TRBV2 and TRBJ1-4, reads EPEVTQTPSHQVTQMGQEVILRCVPISNHLYFYWYRQILGQKVEFLVSFYNNEISEKSEIFDDQFSVERPDGSNFTLKIRSTKLEDSAMYFCASREGGTPNEKLFFGSGTQLSVL.

V usage is TRBV10-3 and J usage is TRBJ2-7, with TRBD1 matching 7 bases. The J segment lost 3 bases and the V segment lost 3 bases, leaving 8 bases of the junction unmatched. The germline CDR1 and CDR2 sequences are ENHRY and SYGVKD. The CDR3 loop spans 15 amino acids. In DNA, the CDR3 is TGTGCCATCAGTGATGAGACAGGGCGTAACTACGAGCAGTACTTC. It encodes CAISDETGRNYEQYF.

The rearrangement links TRBV7-9 to TRBJ2-3; no firm D call. The CDR3 runs 12 residues. V lost 5 bases and J 5 bases, leaving 8 bases between the germline ends. Looked up from germline, CDR1 is SEHNR and CDR2 is FQNEAQ (reference sequence). The CDR3, as DNA: TGTGCCAGCAGCCCAGCTGTAGATACGCAGTATTTT. Amino acid sequence: CASSPAVDTQYF.

The chain combines TRBV4-2 with TRBJ1-2; TRBD1 matches at 11 bases. The trim removed 3 bases at V and 7 bases at J, leaving 4 bases unmatched. CDR3 size: 14 residues. Per germline, CDR1 LGHNA and CDR2 YNFKEQ. The CDR3 DNA reads as TGTGCCAGCAGCCAGGCGGACAGGGGGCTTGGCTACACCTTC. Translation: CASSQADRGLGYTF.